The T cell receptor (beta chain) under discussion was sequenced for a study of Ad26.COV2.S vaccination and SARS-CoV-2 variants. The wider study: Donor had been placed in the Ad26.COV2.S arm of the COV1001 trial. The authors gave Ad26.COV2.S intramuscularly, either once or twice 56 days apart.

General study results and limits: Vaccinees showed greater spike-specific TCR breadth than placebo recipients.

A remark on this clone: Its antigen is as yet unknown.

Sequencing used immunoSEQ multiplex PCR; TCRdb keeps in-frame clones, though not all of them. This table has 440,000 or so clones, about 92% appearing once. Treatment given: some 19 received Ad26.COV2.S at low or high dose, single or two shots; roughly five received placebo; per-sample allocation not given. Day 63 following the first vaccine or placebo injection was when the samples were taken. The germline V and J ends were trimmed by 1 base and 4 bases, with 13 bases remaining between them. Germline CDR1 is SEHNR and CDR2 is FQNEAQ (reference sequence). The CDR3 loop spans 15 amino acids. The sequencing used peripheral blood, collected in a trial of Ad26.COV2.S vaccine versus placebo. This TCR came from a person between 18 and 60 years old who received the Ad26.COV2.S COVID-19 vaccine or a placebo. The rearrangement links TRBV7-9 to TRBJ2-5, with D possibly TRBD1 on 6 matching bases. DNA for the CDR3: TGTGCCAGCAGCTTAGGGAGACAGGAGAGAGAGACCCAGTACTTC. Residues: CASSLGRQERETQYF. Full variable domain (outside the CDR3, taken from reference TRBV7-9 and TRBJ2-5): DTGVSQNPRHKITKRGQNVTFRCDPISEHNRLYWYRQTLGQGPEFLTYFQNEAQLEKSRLLSDRFSAERPKGSFSTLEIQRTEQGDSAMYLCASSLGRQERETQYFGPGTRLLVL.